The 13 T cell receptor beta chains presented below share a single source sample, sequenced in a study of early T cells in non-severe SARS-CoV-2 infection. TCRdb analysed the 5' RACE reads with MiXCR anew, one entry per CDR3 protein. The top ten clones hold around 21% of a sample with 45,000 to 60,000 distinct CDR3 sequences, over 7% of them seen once. The sample taken for sequencing was whole blood. Source of these receptors: an adult who was a healthcare worker with PCR-confirmed SARS-CoV-2 infection or an uninfected control (not recorded which).

The chain recombines TRBV10-1 with TRBJ2-1; weak D call: TRBD2 (5 bases). The germline V gene has CDR1 WNHNN and CDR2 SYGVQD (reference sequence). CDR3 length equals 13 residues. V dropped 0 bases and J dropped 14 bases, with 14 bases sitting between them. This chain's CDR3 is CASSESGGFLKFF. CDR3 DNA sequence: TGCGCCAGCAGTGAGTCAGGAGGATTCCTTAAGTTCTTC.

This clonotype was observed a few times. The chain has TRBV18 and TRBJ2-1; 8 bases match TRBD1. The CDR3 runs to 15 residues. V lost 0 bases to trimming and J lost 7 bases; unmatched junction nucleotides: 5. From germline, CDR1 is KGHSH and CDR2 LQKENI. The CDR3 region has the DNA TGTGCCAGCTCACCACCGGGACAGGCCCTAAATGAGCAGTTCTTC. Protein product: CASSPPGQALNEQFF.

This clonotype was counted many times. The rearrangement links TRBV2 to TRBJ2-7, with D possibly being TRBD1 (6 bases). The CDR3 is 13 amino acids. V was trimmed by 5 bases and J by 11 bases, leaving 19 bases between them. Germline lookup yields CDR1 SNHLY and CDR2 FYNNEI. The CDR3 loop is CASSRQAIPWEYF. For the CDR3, the DNA is TGTGCCAGCAGTAGACAGGCCATCCCCTGGGAGTACTTC.

The rearrangement uses TRBV24-1 and TRBJ2-1, with D perhaps TRBD2 (6 bases). There are 12 residues in the CDR3. In germline, CDR1 is KGHDR, CDR2 SFDVKD. The germline V and J ends were trimmed by 10 bases and 10 bases, with 16 bases remaining between them. CDR3 bases: TGTGCCACTAGCGGCAACGGGCAGGAGCAGTTCTTC. The encoded protein is CATSGNGQEQFF.

This clonotype was observed a handful of times. This chain joins TRBV20-1 and TRBJ2-1, with D possibly being TRBD1 or TRBD2 (6 bases each). There are 14 residues in the CDR3. The V end was cut by 5 bases, the J end by 2 bases, with 13 bases between. Germline V lookup: CDR1 DFQATT, CDR2 SNEGSKA (reference sequence). In DNA, the CDR3 is TGCAGTGCTCTCTCCGGGGGCGCCTACAATGAGCAGTTCTTC. Translation gives CSALSGGAYNEQFF.

This clonotype came up many times. The chain recombines TRBV13 with TRBJ2-7; unclear D gene. The V gene lost 2 bases and the J gene lost 0 bases, with 2 bases spanning the gap. The CDR3 runs 12 residues. Germline V gene lookup returns CDR1 PRHDT and CDR2 FYEKMQ (reference sequence). As DNA, the CDR3 is TGTGCCAGCAGCTTAAACTCCTACGAGCAGTACTTC. This translates into CASSLNSYEQYF.

The chain joins TRBV4-1 to TRBJ2-1; 9 positions agree with TRBD1. The germline CDR1 and CDR2 sequences are MGHRA and YSYEKL. Losses at the gene ends were 1 base for V and 2 bases for J; bases not matched to a gene: 6. The CDR3 contains 17 residues. This chain's CDR3 is CASSQGSGTGPYNEQFF. The CDR3 region has the DNA TGCGCCAGCAGCCAAGGCTCCGGGACAGGGCCCTACAATGAGCAGTTCTTC.

The chain recombines TRBV3-1 with TRBJ1-5; TRBD1 is a possible D gene (5 bases). There are 14 residues in the CDR3. The V and J ends lost 0 bases and 3 bases respectively, with 6 bases between them. CDR1 LGHDT and CDR2 YNNKEL come from the germline V gene (reference sequence). The CDR3 nucleotides read TGTGCCAGCAGCCAAGACAGGGTCAATCAGCCCCAGCATTTT. Protein: CASSQDRVNQPQHF.

This clonotype occurred many times. The CDR3 DNA reads TGTGCCAGCAGAGCACAGGGGGAAGTTGAAGCTTTCTTT. It translates to CASRAQGEVEAFF. V usage is TRBV6-6 and J usage is TRBJ1-1, with 8 nucleotides matching TRBD1. Losses at the gene ends were 6 bases for V and 7 bases for J; bases not matched to a gene: 7. The CDR3 covers 13 residues. CDR1 and CDR2 from the germline V gene are MNHNY and SVGAGI (reference sequence).

CDR3 coding DNA: TGCGCCAGCAGTCGGGGTGGGCGCACAGATACGCAGTATTTT. Translated: CASSRGGRTDTQYF. The chain recombines TRBV5-1 with TRBJ2-3; a possible D gene is TRBD2 (5 bases). V was trimmed by 5 bases and J by 1 base, leaving 11 bases between them. This CDR3 contains 14 residues. Germline CDR1 is SGHRS and CDR2 is YFSETQ.

The J gene is TRBJ2-2, the V gene TRBV30, with D unresolved. Germline CDR1 is GTSNPN and CDR2 is SVGIG (reference sequence). Trimming removed 0 bases at V and 5 bases at J, with 4 bases between. The CDR3 length is 12 residues. Written as DNA, the CDR3 is TGTGCCTGGAGTGTAGCGACCGGGGAGCTGTTTTTT. Its protein product is CAWSVATGELFF.

Many counts were recorded for this clonotype. V gene TRBV27 combines with J gene TRBJ2-3; the match to TRBD2 covers 8 bases. Germline CDR1 and CDR2: MNHEY and SMNVEV (reference sequence). The CDR3 sequence is 15 residues long. Trimming at V came to 7 bases and at J to 3 bases, leaving 9 bases not matched to a gene. This chain's CDR3 is CASIESGGPTDTQYF. In DNA form, the CDR3 reads TGTGCCAGCATCGAGAGCGGGGGCCCAACAGATACGCAGTATTTT.

There are a few counts of this clonotype. This rearrangement joins TRBV5-1 to TRBJ2-2; TRBD2 might be the D (5 bases). This CDR3 has 15 residues. V was pared by 3 bases and J by 4 bases, with 13 bases between. CDR1 is SGHRS, CDR2 YFSETQ, per germline. The CDR3 region has the DNA TGCGCCAGCAGCTCCGGTACTAGAAGCACCGGGGAGCTGTTTTTT. It yields the protein CASSSGTRSTGELFF.